This T cell receptor beta chain was profiled in a study of early T cells in non-severe SARS-CoV-2 infection. Study-level background: Sequenced material consisted of bulk RNA (from unsorted whole blood), and chains were unpaired. Broader study findings: Matches to VDJdb favored anti-spike CD8 responses and missed private and CD4 specificities.

Germline V gene sequence: CDR1 SGHRS, CDR2 YFSETQ. The CDR3 sequence is 14 residues long. V lost 2 bases to trimming and J lost 7 bases; unmatched junction nucleotides: 5. The protocol attached unique molecular identifiers to individual cDNA molecules. TCRdb independently ran MiXCR on the 5' RACE reads; one entry per CDR3 protein. The sample consists of more than 70,000 distinct CDR3 sequences, around 11% of them appearing once. Concerning this clonotype itself: Its antigen is as yet unknown.

This specimen consisted of whole blood, obtained at baseline. The receptor's source is an adult who was a healthcare worker with PCR-confirmed SARS-CoV-2 infection or an uninfected control (not recorded which). The genes are TRBV5-1 and TRBJ2-7, with 11 bases aligning to TRBD1. In nucleotides, the CDR3 is TGCGCCAGCAGCTTACGGACAGGGGGCGAGGAGCAGTACTTC. This sequence encodes CASSLRTGGEEQYF.